These 11 T cell receptor beta chains came from one sample sequenced in a study of T cell responses to AZD1222 COVID-19 vaccine. Method: immunoSEQ multiplex PCR; TCRdb's copy keeps in-frame clones and lacks some. The data contain about 57,000 clones, 85% to 90% of them seen just once; the ten biggest clones take up approximately 18%. The starting material was peripheral blood, obtained on day 0 of AZD1222 vaccination. The receptors originated from an adult in good health.

The V and J genes are TRBV7-2 and TRBJ2-1; 7 bases are shared with TRBD2. This CDR3 spans 16 amino acids. The germline V gene has CDR1 SGHTA and CDR2 FQGNSA. J was trimmed by 6 bases and V by 2 bases; bases with no gene match: 10. CDR3 in DNA: TGTGCCAGCAGCTTAAGGTCGGGGGAGGGCCGCAATGAGCAGTTCTTC. This sequence encodes CASSLRSGEGRNEQFF.

V gene TRBV5-8 combines with J gene TRBJ1-3; D ambiguous. This CDR3 has 15 residues. Germline CDR1 reads SGHTS; CDR2 reads YDEGEE. V was trimmed by 4 bases and J by 0 bases, leaving 11 bases between them. The CDR3: CASSRTESSGNTIYF. In DNA, the CDR3 is TGTGCCAGCAGCCGGACGGAGAGCTCTGGAAACACCATATATTTT.

The rearrangement uses TRBV20-1 and TRBJ2-3, with a weak D call TRBD2 (6 bases). The CDR3 loop spans 15 amino acids. Trimming removed 3 bases at V and 4 bases at J, with 17 bases between. CDR1 DFQATT and CDR2 SNEGSKA come from the germline V gene (reference sequence). The CDR3 spells CSASQGRGWADTQYF. The CDR3 nucleotides read TGCAGTGCTAGTCAAGGGCGGGGATGGGCAGATACGCAGTATTTT.

The chain has TRBV11-3 and TRBJ2-3; TRBD2 agrees at 7 bases. The CDR3 loop spans 14 amino acids. Germline V gene lookup returns CDR1 SGHNT and CDR2 YENEEA. The V gene end was trimmed by 3 bases and the J gene end by 1 base; junction bases not matched to a gene: 1. The CDR3 here is CASSLGGGTDTQYF. The CDR3 bases are TGTGCCAGCAGCTTGGGGGGGGGCACAGATACGCAGTATTTT.

The DNA of the CDR3 is TGCGCCAGCAGGGGTTCCCGAACAGGAGACTATAATTCACCCCTCCACTTT. Translated: CASRGSRTGDYNSPLHF. This sequence joins TRBV5-1 and TRBJ1-6; TRBD1 is a possible D gene (5 bases). V dropped 5 bases and J dropped 3 bases, with 18 bases sitting between them. Germline values: CDR1 SGHRS, CDR2 YFSETQ. This CDR3 is 17 amino acids long. Full variable domain (remainder filled in from reference TRBV5-1 and TRBJ1-6): KAGVTQTPRYLIKTRGQQVTLSCSPISGHRSVSWYQQTPGQGLQFLFEYFSETQRNKGNFPGRFSGRQFSNSRSEMNVSTLELGDSALYLCASRGSRTGDYNSPLHFGNGTRLTVT.

The chain has TRBV5-1 and TRBJ1-4, with D maybe TRBD1 (5 bases). Looked up from germline, CDR1 is SGHRS and CDR2 is YFSETQ. The CDR3 runs to 14 residues. Trimming pared 4 bases from V and 2 bases from J, leaving 9 bases between. CDR3 region: CASSASGTNEKLFF. The CDR3 region has the DNA TGCGCCAGCAGCGCTTCAGGGACTAATGAAAAACTGTTTTTT.

CDR3 region: CASSLGWGGSGNTIYF. In DNA, the CDR3 is TGCGCCAGCAGCCTAGGCTGGGGGGGCTCTGGAAACACCATATATTTT. The chain uses TRBV4-1 and TRBJ1-3; D perhaps matches TRBD1 (5 bases). There are 16 residues in the CDR3. Germline V gives CDR1 MGHRA, CDR2 YSYEKL. V was pared by 4 bases and J by 0 bases, with 13 bases between.

The gene calls are TRBV30 and TRBJ1-5; a weak D match, TRBD1 (5 bases). This CDR3 has 15 amino acids. Germline CDR1 reads GTSNPN; CDR2 reads SVGIG (reference sequence). V lost 3 bases, J lost 1 base, and 13 bases lay in between. Written as DNA, the CDR3 is TGTGCCTGGAGCCCCGACAGAAGGAGCAATCAGCCCCAGCATTTT. This encodes CAWSPDRRSNQPQHF.

This clone was seen only once. V is TRBV11-1 and J is TRBJ2-1; the D is unclear. Germline values: CDR1 SGHAT, CDR2 FQDESV (reference sequence). The CDR3 sequence is 15 residues long. Trimming took off 5 bases at V and 8 bases at J, with 19 bases between the two ends. CDR3 sequence reads: CASSSRWAYLDEQFF. Here the CDR3 DNA reads TGTGCCAGCAGCAGCCGATGGGCGTATTTGGATGAGCAGTTCTTC.

The chain has TRBV5-8 and TRBJ2-3; no definite D call. The CDR3 totals 13 residues. Trimming removed 0 bases from V and 3 bases from J, with 5 bases in between. Germline V gene sequence: CDR1 SGHTS, CDR2 YDEGEE. CDR3 coding DNA: TGTGCCAGCAGCTTGGTGGGGACAGATACGCAGTATTTT. This translates into CASSLVGTDTQYF.

The chain joins TRBV5-6 to TRBJ2-7; D may correspond to TRBD1 or TRBD2 (5 bases each). The CDR3 runs to 15 residues. V lost 1 base to trimming and J lost 0 bases, with 11 bases between them. Germline V lookup: CDR1 SGHDT, CDR2 YYEEEE. The CDR3 is CASSLWVGTSYEQYF. The CDR3 nucleotides are TGTGCCAGCAGCTTGTGGGTAGGGACCTCCTACGAGCAGTACTTC.